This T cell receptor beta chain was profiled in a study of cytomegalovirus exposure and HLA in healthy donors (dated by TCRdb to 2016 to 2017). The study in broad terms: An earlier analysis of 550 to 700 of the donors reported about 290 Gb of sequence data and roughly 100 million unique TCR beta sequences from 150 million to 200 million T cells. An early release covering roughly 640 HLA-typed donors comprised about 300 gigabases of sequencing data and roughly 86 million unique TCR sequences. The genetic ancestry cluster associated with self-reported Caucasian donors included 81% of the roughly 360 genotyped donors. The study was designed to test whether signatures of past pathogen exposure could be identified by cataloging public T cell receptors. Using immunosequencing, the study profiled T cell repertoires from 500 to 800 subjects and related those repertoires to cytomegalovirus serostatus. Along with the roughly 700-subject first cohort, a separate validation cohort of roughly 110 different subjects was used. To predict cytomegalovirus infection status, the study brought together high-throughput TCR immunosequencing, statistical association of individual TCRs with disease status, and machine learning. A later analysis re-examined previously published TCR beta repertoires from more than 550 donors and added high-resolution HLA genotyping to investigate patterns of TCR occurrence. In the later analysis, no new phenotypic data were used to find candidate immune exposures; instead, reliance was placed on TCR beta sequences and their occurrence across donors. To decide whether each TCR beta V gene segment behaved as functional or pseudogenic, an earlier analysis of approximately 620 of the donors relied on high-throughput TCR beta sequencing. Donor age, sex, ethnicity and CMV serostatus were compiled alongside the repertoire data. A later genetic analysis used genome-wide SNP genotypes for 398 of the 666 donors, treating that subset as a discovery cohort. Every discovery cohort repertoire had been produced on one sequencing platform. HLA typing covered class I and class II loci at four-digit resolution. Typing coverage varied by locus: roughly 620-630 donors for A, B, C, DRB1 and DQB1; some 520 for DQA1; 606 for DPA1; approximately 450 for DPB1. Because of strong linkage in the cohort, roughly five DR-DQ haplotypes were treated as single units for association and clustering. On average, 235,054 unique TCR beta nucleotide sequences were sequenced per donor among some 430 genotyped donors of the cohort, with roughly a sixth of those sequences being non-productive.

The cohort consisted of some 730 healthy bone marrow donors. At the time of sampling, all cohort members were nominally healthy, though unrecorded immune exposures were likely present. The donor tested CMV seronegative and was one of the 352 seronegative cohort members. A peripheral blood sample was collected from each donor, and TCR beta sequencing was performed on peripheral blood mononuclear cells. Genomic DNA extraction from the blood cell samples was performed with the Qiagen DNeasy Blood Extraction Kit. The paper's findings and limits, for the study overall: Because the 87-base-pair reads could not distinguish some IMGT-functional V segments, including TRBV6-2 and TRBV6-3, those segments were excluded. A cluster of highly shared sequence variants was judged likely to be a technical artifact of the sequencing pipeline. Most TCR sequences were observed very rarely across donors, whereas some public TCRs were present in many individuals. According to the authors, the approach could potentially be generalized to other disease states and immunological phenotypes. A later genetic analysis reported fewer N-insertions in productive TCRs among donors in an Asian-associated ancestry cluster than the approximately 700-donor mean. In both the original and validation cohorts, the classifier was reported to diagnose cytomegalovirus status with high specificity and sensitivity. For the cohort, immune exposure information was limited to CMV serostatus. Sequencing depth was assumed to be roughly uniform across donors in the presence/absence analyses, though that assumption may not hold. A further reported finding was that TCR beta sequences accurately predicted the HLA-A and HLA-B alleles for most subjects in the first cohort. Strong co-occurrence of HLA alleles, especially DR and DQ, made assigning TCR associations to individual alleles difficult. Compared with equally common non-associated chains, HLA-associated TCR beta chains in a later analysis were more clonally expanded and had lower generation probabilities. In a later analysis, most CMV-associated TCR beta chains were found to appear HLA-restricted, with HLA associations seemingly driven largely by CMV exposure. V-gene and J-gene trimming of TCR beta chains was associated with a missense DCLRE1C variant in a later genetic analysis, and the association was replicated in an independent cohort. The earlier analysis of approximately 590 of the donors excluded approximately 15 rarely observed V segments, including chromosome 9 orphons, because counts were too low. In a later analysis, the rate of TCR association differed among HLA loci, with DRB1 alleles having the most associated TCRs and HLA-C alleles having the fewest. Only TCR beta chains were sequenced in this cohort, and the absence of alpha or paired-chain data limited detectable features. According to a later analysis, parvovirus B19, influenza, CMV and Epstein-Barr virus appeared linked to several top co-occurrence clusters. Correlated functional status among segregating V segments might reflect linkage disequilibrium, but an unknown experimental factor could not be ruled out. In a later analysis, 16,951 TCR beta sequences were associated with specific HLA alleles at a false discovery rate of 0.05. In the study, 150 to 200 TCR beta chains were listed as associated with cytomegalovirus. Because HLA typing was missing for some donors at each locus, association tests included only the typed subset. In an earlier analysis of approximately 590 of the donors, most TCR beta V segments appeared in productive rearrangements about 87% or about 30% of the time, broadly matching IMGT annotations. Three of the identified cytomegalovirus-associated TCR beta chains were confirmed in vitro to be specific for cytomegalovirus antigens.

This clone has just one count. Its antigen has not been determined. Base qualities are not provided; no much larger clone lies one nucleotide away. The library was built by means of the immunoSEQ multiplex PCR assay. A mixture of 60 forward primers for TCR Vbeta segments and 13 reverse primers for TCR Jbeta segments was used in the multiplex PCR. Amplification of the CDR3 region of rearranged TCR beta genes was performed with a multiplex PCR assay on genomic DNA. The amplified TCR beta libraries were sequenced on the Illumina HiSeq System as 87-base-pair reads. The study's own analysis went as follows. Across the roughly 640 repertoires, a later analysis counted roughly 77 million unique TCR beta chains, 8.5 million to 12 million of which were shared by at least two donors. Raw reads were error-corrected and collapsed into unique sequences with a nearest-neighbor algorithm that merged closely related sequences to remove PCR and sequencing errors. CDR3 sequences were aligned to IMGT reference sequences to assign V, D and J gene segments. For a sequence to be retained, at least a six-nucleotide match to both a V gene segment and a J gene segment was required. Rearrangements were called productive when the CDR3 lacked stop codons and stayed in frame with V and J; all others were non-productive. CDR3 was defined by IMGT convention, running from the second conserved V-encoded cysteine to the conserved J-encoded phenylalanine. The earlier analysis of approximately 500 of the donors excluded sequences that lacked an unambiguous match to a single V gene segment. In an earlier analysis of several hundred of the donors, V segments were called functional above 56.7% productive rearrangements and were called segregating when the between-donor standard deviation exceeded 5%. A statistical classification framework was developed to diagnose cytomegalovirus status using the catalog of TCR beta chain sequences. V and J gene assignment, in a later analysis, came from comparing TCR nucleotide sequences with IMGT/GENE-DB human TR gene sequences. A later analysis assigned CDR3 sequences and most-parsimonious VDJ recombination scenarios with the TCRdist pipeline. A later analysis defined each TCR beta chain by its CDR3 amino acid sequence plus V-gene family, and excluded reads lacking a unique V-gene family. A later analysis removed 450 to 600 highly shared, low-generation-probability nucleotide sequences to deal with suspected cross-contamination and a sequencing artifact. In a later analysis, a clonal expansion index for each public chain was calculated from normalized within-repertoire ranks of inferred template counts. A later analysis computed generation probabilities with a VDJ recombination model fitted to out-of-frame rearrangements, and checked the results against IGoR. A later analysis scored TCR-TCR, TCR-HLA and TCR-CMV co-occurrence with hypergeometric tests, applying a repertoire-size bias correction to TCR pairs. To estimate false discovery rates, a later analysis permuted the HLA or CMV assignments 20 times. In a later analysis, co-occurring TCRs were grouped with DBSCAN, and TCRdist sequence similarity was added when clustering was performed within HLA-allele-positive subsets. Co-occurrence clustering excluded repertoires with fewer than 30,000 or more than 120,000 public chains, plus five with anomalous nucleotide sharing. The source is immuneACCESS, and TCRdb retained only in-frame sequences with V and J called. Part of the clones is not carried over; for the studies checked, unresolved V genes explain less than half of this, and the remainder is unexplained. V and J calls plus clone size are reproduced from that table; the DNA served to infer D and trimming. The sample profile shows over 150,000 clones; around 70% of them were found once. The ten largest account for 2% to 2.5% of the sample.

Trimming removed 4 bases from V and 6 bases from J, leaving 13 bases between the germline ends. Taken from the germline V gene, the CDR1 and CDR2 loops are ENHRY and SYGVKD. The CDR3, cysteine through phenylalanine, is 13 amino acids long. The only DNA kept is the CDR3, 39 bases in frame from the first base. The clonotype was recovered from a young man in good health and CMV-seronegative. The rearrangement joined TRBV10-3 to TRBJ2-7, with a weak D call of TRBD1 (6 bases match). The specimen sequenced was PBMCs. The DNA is TGTGCCATCAGTGGCAGGGGCAGGGGCGAGCAGTACTTC. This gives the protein CAISGRGRGEQYF.